The sequence of this TCR beta chain was determined in a study of T cells in Graves' hyperthyroidism and ophthalmopathy. This clonotype showed up just a few times. At one end, the junction sequence differs from germline, possibly due to a read error. The CDR3 has 15 amino acids. Germline V gives CDR1 SGHVS, CDR2 FQNEAQ. Amplification targeted TCR beta CDR3 regions from RNA transcripts. The TCR CDR3 first-round RT-PCR relied on the HTBI primer set. MiXCR, applied by TCRdb to the multiplex PCR reads, yields one record per CDR3 protein. Of about 350,000 distinct CDR3 sequences detected, around 14% appear once; the ten largest clones hold roughly 25%. Patients were excluded for uncontrolled infection, other autoimmune disease, pregnancy or lactation.

This TCR came from a woman in her twenties or thirties with Graves' hyperthyroidism. This chain uses TRBV7-8 with TRBJ1-5; 9 nucleotides agree with TRBD1. The material sequenced was blood. CDR3 DNA: TGTGCCAGCGGCTTAGGGACAGGGAGCAATCAGCCCCAGCATTTT. It is translated as CASGLGTGSNQPQHF.